The 16 T cell receptor beta chains below all came from one sample that was sequenced in a study of cytomegalovirus exposure and HLA in healthy donors. The PCR contained 60 Vbeta and 13 Jbeta primers. Using immunoSEQ multiplex PCR, the repertoire was profiled, and TCRdb retains in-frame clones only, with some absent. The repertoire holds 120,000 to 150,000 clones, with more than 75% as singletons. The specimen sequenced was PBMCs. These receptor sequences come from a middle-aged woman in good health and CMV-seropositive.

The chain's CDR3 is CASSPRTVTDTQYF. The DNA of the CDR3 is TGTGCCAGCAGCCCAAGGACAGTCACAGATACGCAGTATTTT. The chain uses TRBV2 and TRBJ2-3; TRBD1 is a possible D gene (6 bases). With 6 bases removed from V and 2 bases from J, the gap between germline ends came to 12 bases. The CDR3 totals 14 residues. Germline loops: CDR1 SNHLY, CDR2 FYNNEI. Combining the CDR3 with reference TRBV2 and TRBJ2-3 gives the whole variable domain EPEVTQTPSHQVTQMGQEVILRCVPISNHLYFYWYRQILGQKVEFLVSFYNNEISEKSEIFDDQFSVERPDGSNFTLKIRSTKLEDSAMYFCASSPRTVTDTQYFGPGTRLTVL.

The chain uses TRBV6-5 and TRBJ1-2; 7 bases align to TRBD1. This CDR3 spans 15 amino acids. Germline CDR1 MNHEY, CDR2 SVGAGI. With 6 bases clipped from V and 0 bases from J, the junction kept 7 bases outside the gene matches. For the CDR3, the DNA is TGTGCCAGCAGGGCAGGGACAGATGCTAACTATGGCTACACCTTC. Translation: CASRAGTDANYGYTF.

This clone was picked up a small number of times. The gene calls are TRBV7-2 and TRBJ1-2; D remains ambiguous. Germline V CDR1 and CDR2: SGHTA, FQGNSA. Trimming removed 5 bases from V and 8 bases from J, with 12 bases in between. The CDR3 has 12 residues. The CDR3 DNA sequence: TGTGCCAGCAGCCCGAACGGGTTAGGCTACACCTTC. This gives the protein CASSPNGLGYTF.

The V gene is TRBV28, the J gene TRBJ1-5, with no clear D. CDR3 length: 16 residues. The ends were cut back, 6 bases at V and 0 bases at J, with 15 bases in the middle. Germline V gene lookup returns CDR1 MDHEN and CDR2 SYDVKM. The CDR3 loop reads CASSQAGGYSNQPQHF. CDR3 nucleotide sequence: TGTGCCAGCAGCCAGGCCGGAGGGTATAGCAATCAGCCCCAGCATTTT.

The chain carries TRBV29-1 and TRBJ2-3; weak D call: TRBD2 (6 bases). CDR1 is SQVTM, CDR2 ANQGSEA, per germline. The CDR3 has 15 amino acids. V lost 2 bases, J lost 1 base, and 13 bases lay in between. CDR3 DNA: TGCAGCGTTGAACGGAGGGGAAGGGGCACAGATACGCAGTATTTT. Translation: CSVERRGRGTDTQYF.

The chain employs TRBV28 and TRBJ1-1; D unclear. CDR1 and CDR2 (germline): MDHEN, SYDVKM. V lost 5 bases and J 1 base, leaving 14 bases between the germline ends. This CDR3 comprises 15 residues. In DNA, the CDR3 is TGTGCCAGCAGTGCCGGGAGGTTTAGGAACACTGAAGCTTTCTTT. Amino acids: CASSAGRFRNTEAFF.

J is TRBJ2-5 and V is TRBV11-2, with TRBD2 matching 8 bases. Germline V gene data show CDR1 as SGHAT and CDR2 as FQNNGV. J lost 2 bases, V lost 3 bases, and 2 bases had no gene match. The CDR3 is 14 residues long. This CDR3 reads CASSFIAGQETQYF. CDR3 coding DNA: TGTGCCAGCAGCTTTATAGCGGGGCAAGAGACCCAGTACTTC.

The gene calls are TRBV25-1 and TRBJ1-1; perhaps TRBD1 as D (6 bases). With 4 bases removed from V and 6 bases from J, the gap between germline ends came to 12 bases. The CDR3 spans 13 residues. The germline V gene encodes CDR1 MGHDK and CDR2 SYGVNS. CDR3 DNA sequence: TGTGCCAGCAGTGCCTCAGGGGTGTCTGAAGCTTTCTTT. It specifies CASSASGVSEAFF.

The chain uses TRBV7-9 and TRBJ2-5, with D possibly TRBD2 on 6 matching bases. Germline CDR1 reads SEHNR; CDR2 reads FQNEAQ (reference sequence). The CDR3 is 15 residues long. The ends were cut back, 1 base at V and 4 bases at J, with 13 bases in the middle. The CDR3 is CASSLDGGLAETQYF. Here the CDR3 DNA reads TGTGCCAGCAGCTTAGATGGGGGACTGGCAGAGACCCAGTACTTC.

This chain connects TRBV27 to TRBJ2-7; 7 bases are shared with TRBD1. Germline loops: CDR1 MNHEY, CDR2 SMNVEV (reference sequence). The CDR3 spans 13 residues. The junction had 4 bases not matched to a gene; V was cut back by 4 bases and J by 4 bases. The CDR3 sequence: CASSSLQGYEQYF. Written as DNA, the CDR3 is TGTGCCAGCAGTTCGCTACAGGGGTACGAGCAGTACTTC.

V and J are TRBV6-5 and TRBJ2-5; 7 bases are a match to TRBD1. Germline CDR1 MNHEY, CDR2 SVGAGI. The J segment lost 5 bases and the V segment lost 7 bases, leaving 13 bases of the junction unmatched. This CDR3 spans 15 amino acids. CDR3 in DNA: TGTGCCAGCAAGGAGACAGGGACCCCATCGGAGACCCAGTACTTC. This encodes CASKETGTPSETQYF.

Turning to this clone: This CDR3 fails to terminate in the conserved phenylalanine or tryptophan, so it likely reflects a read error. The chain has TRBV7-3 and TRBJ1-1, with 7 bases fitting TRBD1. This CDR3 has 13 residues. J gave up 8 bases and V 5 bases, and 8 bases lay outside the gene matches. Germline CDR1 is SGHTA and CDR2 is FQGTGA. The DNA of the CDR3 is TGTGCCAGCAGCCCCCTGGACAGGAGGGAAGCTTTCCTT. Protein sequence: CASSPLDRREAFL.

This rearrangement joins TRBV6-5 to TRBJ2-1, with D tentatively TRBD2 (6 bases). Trimming pared 4 bases from V and 10 bases from J, leaving 11 bases between. Germline CDR1 MNHEY, CDR2 SVGAGI. The CDR3 consists of 12 residues. The CDR3 DNA reads as TGTGCCAGCAGTTTTAGCGGAGCCGAGCAGTTCTTC. Protein product: CASSFSGAEQFF.

This sequence joins TRBV9 and TRBJ2-6; 9 bases map to TRBD1. Germline assignment: CDR1 SGDLS and CDR2 YYNGEE. This CDR3 comprises 18 residues. Germline trimming cut 0 bases from V and 3 bases from J; bases unmatched to any gene: 7. The CDR3 loop is CASSVALGQGYGANVLTF. CDR3 bases: TGTGCCAGCAGCGTAGCGCTGGGACAGGGCTATGGGGCCAACGTCCTGACTTTC.

To note about this clone: The junction does not match germline at one end; this may be a read error. The V call is TRBV7-8, the J call TRBJ2-5; TRBD1 matches at 7 bases. The CDR3 contains 12 residues. In germline, CDR1 is SGHVS, CDR2 FQNEAQ. CDR3 sequence: CASSIYRDSANF. The CDR3 DNA sequence: TGTGCCAGCAGCATCTACCGGGACAGTGCCAACTTC. Full variable domain (outside the CDR3, taken from reference TRBV7-8 and TRBJ2-5): GAGVSQSPRYKVAKRGQDVALRCDPISGHVSLFWYQQALGQGPEFLTYFQNEAQLDKSGLPSDRFFAERPEGSVSTLKIQRTQQEDSAVYLCASSIYRDSANFGPGTRLLVL.

A word on this clone: At one boundary the junction diverges from the germline segment, which might be a read error. The V gene is TRBV11-2, the J gene TRBJ2-7; unclear D gene. The CDR3 sequence is 18 residues long. Germline assignment: CDR1 SGHAT and CDR2 FQNNGV. CDR3 DNA sequence: TGTGCCGGCAGCAGAGCACTCTCGAGGATCGCGAGCTCCTACGAGCAGTACTTC. The encoded protein is CAGSRALSRIASSYEQYF.